Listed here is a single TCR beta chain. Its antigen remains undetermined. The input lacks base qualities; no much larger clone sits a single base away. In Seattle, one collaborating source enrolled patients while the infection was active and tracked those patients longitudinally over the course of disease. Whole blood was collected in K2EDTA tubes by collaborating institutions according to the institutions' own protocols. For TCRbeta analysis, collaborator samples were shipped as frozen whole blood, as isolated PBMCs, or as DNA extracted from either sample type. The source of the sample is a study of blood T cell repertoires in COVID-19 (dated by TCRdb to 2018 to 2020). For context, the study as a whole: Samples from collaborators originated in the United States, Italy and Spain and spanned both the acute and convalescent phases of COVID-19. The material from the prospective study consisted of cDNA or gDNA derived from T cells, B-cell-depleted T cells, or PBMCs. Subjects who had been exposed to COVID-19, were actively infected with it, or had recovered from it provided the deeply sampled blood TCRbeta repertoires that made up the dataset. The repertoires were made available in a free public database intended to serve as a resource for research on the immune response to SARS-CoV-2. The samples were drawn from the first 160 participants of the ongoing ImmuneRACE study and from roughly 1,300 subjects provided by 6 global collaborators. The sample metadata nearly always contained a de-identified subject ID, COVID-19 status, age in years and sex. HLA class I and class II types, where available, came from metadata supplied by the sample provider rather than from assay-based typing. Broader findings and caveats from the paper: How much clinical and demographic metadata was included differed by source and by participant, and the metadata was provided uncurated.

V is shortened by 4 bases, J by 4 bases, and the region joining them spans 9 bases. Sequences SQVTM (CDR1) and ANQGSEA (CDR2) are obtained from the germline V gene. The CDR3 goes from the cysteine to the phenylalanine over 12 residues. Just CDR3 DNA is preserved here, 36 bases in frame from base 1. The immunoSEQ Assay, a bias-controlled multiplex PCR, was used to amplify TCRbeta CDR3 regions from genomic DNA. In the paper's pipeline: Within the assay, amplification of reference gene primers was used to estimate how many nucleated cells each sample contained. To quantify the absolute abundance of each unique TCRbeta CDR3 rearrangement, sequence reads were collapsed and filtered. Productive Simpson clonality was computed per sample as the square root of Simpson's diversity index over productive rearrangements. TCRdb carries this immuneACCESS record with in-frame sequences only. Its versions omit some clonotypes, under half of them owing to an unresolved V gene in the studies checked, with the rest unexplained. The V and J calls and clone size come from that table; D and trimming were worked out from the DNA. This sample lists 250,000 to 300,000 clones; less than 90% were detected once. The top ten clones comprise over 10% of the sample.

Input material: peripheral blood. This receptor was obtained from a woman in her sixties or seventies with COVID-19, enrolled during active disease. This chain is built from TRBV29-1 and TRBJ2-3; possibly the D gene is TRBD2, per 6 matching bases. The nucleotide sequence is given as TGCAGCGTTGCGGGGGTTGCAGATACGCAGTATTTT. This translates into CSVAGVADTQYF.